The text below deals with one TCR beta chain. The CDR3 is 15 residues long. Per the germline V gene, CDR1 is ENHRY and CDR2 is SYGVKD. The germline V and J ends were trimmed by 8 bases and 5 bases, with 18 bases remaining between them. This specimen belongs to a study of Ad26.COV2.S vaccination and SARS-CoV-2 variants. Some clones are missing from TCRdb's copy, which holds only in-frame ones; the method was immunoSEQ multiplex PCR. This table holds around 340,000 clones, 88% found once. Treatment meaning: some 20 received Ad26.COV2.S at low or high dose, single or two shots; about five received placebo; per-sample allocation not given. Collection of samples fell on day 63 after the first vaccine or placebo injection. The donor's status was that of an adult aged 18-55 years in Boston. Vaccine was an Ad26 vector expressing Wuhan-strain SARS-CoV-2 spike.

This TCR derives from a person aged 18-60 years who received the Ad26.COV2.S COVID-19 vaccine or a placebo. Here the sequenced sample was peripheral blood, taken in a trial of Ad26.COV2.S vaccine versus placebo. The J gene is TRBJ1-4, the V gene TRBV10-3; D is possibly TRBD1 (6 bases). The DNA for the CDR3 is TGTGCCATCGGGGCTCAGAGGGGGAAAAATGAAAAACTGTTTTTT. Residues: CAIGAQRGKNEKLFF.